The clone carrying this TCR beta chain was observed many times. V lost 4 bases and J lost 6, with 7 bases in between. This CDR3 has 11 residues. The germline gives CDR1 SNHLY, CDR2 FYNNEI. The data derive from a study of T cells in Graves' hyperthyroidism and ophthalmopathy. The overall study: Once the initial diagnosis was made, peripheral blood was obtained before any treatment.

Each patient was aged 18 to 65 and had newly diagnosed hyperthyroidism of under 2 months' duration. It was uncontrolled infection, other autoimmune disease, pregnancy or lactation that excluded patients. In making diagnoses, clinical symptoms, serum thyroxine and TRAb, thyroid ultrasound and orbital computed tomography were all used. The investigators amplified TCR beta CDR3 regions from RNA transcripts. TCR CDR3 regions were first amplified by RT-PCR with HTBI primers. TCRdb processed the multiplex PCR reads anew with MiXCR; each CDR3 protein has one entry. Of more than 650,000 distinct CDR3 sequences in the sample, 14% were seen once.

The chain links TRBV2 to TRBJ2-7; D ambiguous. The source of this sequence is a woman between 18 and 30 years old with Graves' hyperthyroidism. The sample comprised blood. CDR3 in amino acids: CASSGQVEQYF. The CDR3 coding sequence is TGTGCCAGCAGTGGGCAGGTCGAGCAGTACTTC.